This passage covers 10 T cell receptor beta chains from one sample sequenced in a study of cytomegalovirus exposure and HLA in healthy donors. PCR used 60 Vbeta primers and 13 Jbeta primers. TCRdb's copy holds only in-frame clones and misses some; the assay was immunoSEQ multiplex PCR. The data hold 130,000 to 150,000 clones, with around 78% observed a single time. The sample was PBMCs. These receptors originate from a woman between 18 and 30 years old in good health and CMV-seropositive.

The V gene is TRBV5-1, the J gene TRBJ2-4; D is ambiguous. The germline V gene encodes CDR1 SGHRS and CDR2 YFSETQ. V dropped 0 bases and J dropped 6 bases, with 10 bases sitting between them. The length of the CDR3 is 14 residues. The CDR3 nucleotides read TGCGCCAGCAGCTTGGAAACAGTGGGAAACATTCAGTACTTC. Amino acids: CASSLETVGNIQYF.

This chain links TRBV13 with TRBJ1-3, with a weak D call TRBD1 (5 bases). V gave up 3 bases and J gave up 4 bases, with 10 bases separating them. CDR1 and CDR2 from the germline V gene are PRHDT and FYEKMQ (reference sequence). This CDR3 is 14 amino acids long. The CDR3 spells CASSFSGGGNTIYF. The CDR3 DNA follows: TGTGCCAGCAGCTTCTCGGGGGGGGGAAACACCATATATTTT.

The rearrangement uses TRBV5-6 and TRBJ1-3; TRBD1 aligns across 8 bases. Unmatched junction bases numbered 8, after V lost 4 bases and J lost 2 bases. The CDR3 length is 16 residues. Germline loops: CDR1 SGHDT, CDR2 YYEEEE. The CDR3 sequence: CASSVTTDRAGNTIYF. The DNA for the CDR3 is TGTGCCAGCAGCGTAACCACGGACAGGGCTGGAAACACCATATATTTT.

The CDR3 loop reads CASSLDLAGTYEQYF. The CDR3 nucleotides are TGTGCCAGCAGCTTAGATCTAGCGGGGACCTACGAGCAGTACTTC. The gene calls are TRBV11-2 and TRBJ2-7; 9 bases line up with TRBD2. This CDR3 is built from 15 residues. J was trimmed by 2 bases and V by 0 bases; bases with no gene match: 2. CDR1 SGHAT and CDR2 FQNNGV come from the germline V gene.

This rearrangement joins TRBV14 to TRBJ2-3; 9 bases align to TRBD2. The CDR3 is 15 amino acids. With 4 bases clipped from V and 1 base from J, the junction kept 3 bases outside the gene matches. Germline CDR1 is SGHDN and CDR2 is FVKESK. The CDR3 spells CASSLSGGRTDTQYF. CDR3 nucleotide sequence: TGTGCCAGCAGCCTTAGCGGGGGACGCACAGATACGCAGTATTTT.

The CDR3 sequence is CASSQDWADSEKLFF. CDR3 DNA sequence: TGCGCCAGCAGCCAAGATTGGGCAGATAGTGAAAAACTGTTTTTT. V is TRBV4-1 and J is TRBJ1-4, with no clear D. Germline-derived CDR1 and CDR2 are MGHRA and YSYEKL. There are 15 residues in the CDR3. Trimming stripped 0 bases from V and 7 bases from J, with 12 bases between.

The chain links TRBV2 to TRBJ2-3, with 9 bases fitting TRBD2. This CDR3 has 17 amino acids. Losses at the gene ends were 1 base for V and 2 bases for J; bases not matched to a gene: 7. The germline V gene has CDR1 SNHLY and CDR2 FYNNEI. CDR3: CASSEEGSGGDTDTQYF. The CDR3 nucleotides are TGTGCCAGCAGTGAAGAGGGTAGCGGGGGTGACACAGATACGCAGTATTTT.

The chain links TRBV6-5 to TRBJ2-7; D perhaps matches TRBD2 (6 bases). Germline CDR1 reads MNHEY; CDR2 reads SVGAGI. This CDR3 spans 15 amino acids. Trimming cost V 5 bases and J 4 bases, with 18 bases left between them. CDR3 loop: CASSPPGGAWYEQYF. As DNA, the CDR3 is TGTGCCAGCAGTCCGCCCGGCGGGGCGTGGTACGAGCAGTACTTC.

This clone was picked up a small number of times. This rearrangement joins TRBV6-1 to TRBJ2-3; TRBD2 agrees at 8 bases. The V segment lost 0 bases and the J segment 1 base; nucleotides outside the gene matches: 0. This CDR3 is built from 15 residues. CDR1 and CDR2 from the germline V gene are MNHNS and SASEGT. The CDR3 loop reads CASSEARGGTDTQYF. CDR3 nucleotide sequence: TGTGCCAGCAGTGAAGCGCGGGGGGGCACAGATACGCAGTATTTT.

V is TRBV7-7 and J is TRBJ2-2, with TRBD1 identical over 7 bases. The J segment lost 3 bases and the V segment lost 5 bases, leaving 6 bases of the junction unmatched. Germline V gene lookup returns CDR1 SSHAT and CDR2 FNYEAQ (reference sequence). The CDR3 is 15 amino acids. CDR3 loop: CASSLGQLDTGELFF. In nucleotides, the CDR3 is TGTGCCAGCAGCCTGGGACAGTTGGACACCGGGGAGCTGTTTTTT.